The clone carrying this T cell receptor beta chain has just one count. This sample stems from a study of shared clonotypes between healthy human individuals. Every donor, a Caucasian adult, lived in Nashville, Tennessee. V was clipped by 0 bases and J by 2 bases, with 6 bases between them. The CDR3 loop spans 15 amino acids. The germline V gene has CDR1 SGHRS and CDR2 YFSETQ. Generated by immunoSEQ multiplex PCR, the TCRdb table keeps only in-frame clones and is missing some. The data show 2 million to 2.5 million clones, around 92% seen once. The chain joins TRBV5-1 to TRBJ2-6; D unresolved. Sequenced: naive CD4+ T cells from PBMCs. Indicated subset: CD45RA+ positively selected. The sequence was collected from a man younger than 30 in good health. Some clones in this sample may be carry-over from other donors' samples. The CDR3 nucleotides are TGCGCCAGCAGCTTGGGCCCACCTGGGGCCAACGTCCTGACTTTC. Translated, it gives CASSLGPPGANVLTF.